This TCR beta chain was identified in a study of control samples from healthy donors and cancer patients (dated by TCRdb to 2020 to 2022). The junction carries 6 bases between V and J, which are trimmed by 2 bases and 2 bases respectively. The germline V gene yields KGHSH for CDR1 and LQKENI for CDR2. The CDR3 holds 13 amino acids from the cysteine to the phenylalanine. The entry retains the CDR3 DNA only, 39 bases that are in frame from base 1. In the case of this clone: Which antigen it targets is not known. No qualities accompany the bases; no much larger clone lies one base away. Other DNA sequences within the sample encode an identical CDR3.

Receptor amplification or capture employed the immunoSEQ multiplex PCR assay. Here the immuneACCESS table is served through TCRdb, limited to in-frame sequences with V and J called. Missing clones are a known gap in these copies; in checked studies unresolved V genes cover under half, and the rest lacks a known reason. The sample table shows 120,000 or so clones, and approximately 92% are seen once. The ten largest make up 0.55% to 0.6% of the sample. In this chain, TRBV18 is recombined with TRBJ2-5, with no confident D gene call. Input material: PBMCs. This receptor was identified in a man aged 80 or over with head and neck cancer. Here the CDR3 is given as CASSPGQQETQYF. The DNA reads as follows: TGTGCCAGCTCACCAGGGCAGCAAGAGACCCAGTACTTC.